This T cell receptor beta chain was observed in a study of blood T cell repertoires in COVID-19 (TCRdb year 2020). Regarding the research as a whole: The collaborator samples originated in the United States, Italy and Spain and spanned the acute and convalescent phases of COVID-19. The prospective study material was composed of cDNA or gDNA derived from T cells, B-cell-depleted T cells, or PBMCs. A de-identified subject ID, COVID-19 status, age in years and sex were almost always included in the sample metadata. The dataset comprised deeply sampled blood TCRbeta repertoires from subjects exposed to, actively infected with, or recovered from COVID-19. Where HLA class I and class II types were available, the types were taken from metadata supplied by the sample provider, not from assay-based typing. The repertoires were released in a freely available public database meant as a resource for research on the immune response to SARS-CoV-2. Samples were obtained from the ongoing ImmuneRACE study (first 160 participants) and from 1,254 subjects provided by 6 global collaborators. The paper's findings and limits, for the study overall: The amount of clinical and demographic metadata varied by source and participant and was provided uncurated.

With respect to this clone: Its recognized antigen is unknown. No much larger clone exists at a distance of one base, and base qualities are not known.

At one collaborating source in Seattle, patients were enrolled during active infection and were followed longitudinally through the course of disease. Each collaborating institution followed its own protocols to collect whole blood in K2EDTA tubes. For TCRbeta analysis, collaborators shipped samples as frozen whole blood, isolated PBMCs, or DNA extracted from either of those sample types. CDR1 and CDR2, looked up from the germline V gene (reference sequence), are SGHNT and YYREEE. The CDR3 measures 15 amino acids from cysteine to phenylalanine. Here the CDR3 DNA is all that survives: 45 bases in frame from base 1. V has 4 bases trimmed and J has 4 bases trimmed; junction bases matching no gene number 9. TCRbeta CDR3 regions were amplified from genomic DNA by means of the immunoSEQ Assay, a bias-controlled multiplex PCR. The authors' analysis ran thus. Within the assay, amplification of reference gene primers was used to estimate how many nucleated cells each sample contained. To quantify the absolute abundance of each unique TCRbeta CDR3 rearrangement, sequence reads were collapsed and filtered. Productive Simpson clonality was computed per sample as the square root of Simpson's diversity index over productive rearrangements. Drawn from immuneACCESS, this table holds only the in-frame rearrangements with V and J called that TCRdb kept. Clones are partly lost; checked studies trace under half to an unresolved V gene and leave the rest unexplained. The V and J calls and clone size are taken from that table; D and trimming were inferred from the DNA. Within this sample are more than 95,000 clones, with 85% to 90% of them counted one time only. Of the sample, around 3.2% is held by the ten largest clones.

The rearranged segments are TRBV5-4 and TRBJ1-1; the central 8 bases match TRBD1. This sequence was found in a woman of 80 years or more with COVID-19, enrolled during active disease. Specimen: peripheral blood. The nucleotides are TGTGCCAGCAGCCCGGGGACAGGAGTTGCCACTGAAGCTTTCTTT. It specifies CASSPGTGVATEAFF.